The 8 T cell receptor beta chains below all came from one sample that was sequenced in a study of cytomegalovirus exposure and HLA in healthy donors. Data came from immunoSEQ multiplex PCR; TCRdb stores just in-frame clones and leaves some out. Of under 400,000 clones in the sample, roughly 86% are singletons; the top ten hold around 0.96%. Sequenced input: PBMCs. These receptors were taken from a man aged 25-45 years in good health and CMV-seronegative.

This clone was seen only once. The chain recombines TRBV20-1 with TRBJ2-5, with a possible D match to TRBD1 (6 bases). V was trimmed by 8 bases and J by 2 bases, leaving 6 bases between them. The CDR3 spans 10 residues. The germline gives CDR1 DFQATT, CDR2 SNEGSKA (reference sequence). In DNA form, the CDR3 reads TGCAGTACAGGGCAAGAGACCCAGTACTTC. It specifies CSTGQETQYF.

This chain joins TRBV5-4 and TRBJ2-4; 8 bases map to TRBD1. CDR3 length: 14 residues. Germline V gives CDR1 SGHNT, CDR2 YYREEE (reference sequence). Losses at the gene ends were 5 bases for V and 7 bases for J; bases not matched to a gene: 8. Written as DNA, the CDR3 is TGTGCCAGCAGGCCTGACAGGGGAGCCAACATTCAGTACTTC. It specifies CASRPDRGANIQYF.

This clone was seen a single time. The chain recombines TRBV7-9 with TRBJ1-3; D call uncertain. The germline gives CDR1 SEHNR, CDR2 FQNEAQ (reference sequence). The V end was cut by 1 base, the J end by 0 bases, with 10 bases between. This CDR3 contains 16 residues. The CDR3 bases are TGTGCCAGCAGCTTAGGGGGAGGATACTCTGGAAACACCATATATTTT. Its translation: CASSLGGGYSGNTIYF.

CDR3 in amino acids: CASSIEANTEAFF. The CDR3 bases are TGTGCCAGCAGTATTGAAGCGAACACTGAAGCTTTCTTT. The chain combines TRBV6-4 with TRBJ1-1, with D unclear. The V gene's germline CDR1 is MRHNA and CDR2 SNTAGT. V was cut by 5 bases and J by 1 base, with 8 bases left in between. CDR3 length equals 13 residues.

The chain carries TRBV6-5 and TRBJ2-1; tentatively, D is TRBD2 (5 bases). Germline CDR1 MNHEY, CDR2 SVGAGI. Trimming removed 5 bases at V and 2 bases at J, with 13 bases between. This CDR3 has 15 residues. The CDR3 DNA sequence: TGTGCCAGCAGTCCCTTCAAGACTACCTACAATGAGCAGTTCTTC. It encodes CASSPFKTTYNEQFF.

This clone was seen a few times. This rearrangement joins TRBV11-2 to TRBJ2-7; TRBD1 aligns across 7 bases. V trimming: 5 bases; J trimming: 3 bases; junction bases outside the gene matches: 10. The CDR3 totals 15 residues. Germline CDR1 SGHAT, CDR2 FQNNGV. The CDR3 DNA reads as TGTGCCAGCAGCCAAATGACAGGGTTCATCTACGAGCAGTACTTC. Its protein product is CASSQMTGFIYEQYF.

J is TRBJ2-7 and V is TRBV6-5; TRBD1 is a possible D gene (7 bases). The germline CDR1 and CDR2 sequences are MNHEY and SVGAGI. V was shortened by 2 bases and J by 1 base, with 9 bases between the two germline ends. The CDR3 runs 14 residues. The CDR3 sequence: CASSYQGGSYEQYF. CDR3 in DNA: TGTGCCAGCAGTTACCAGGGGGGTTCCTACGAGCAGTACTTC.

The CDR3 spells CASSPELRLRANEQFF. CDR3 bases: TGCGCCAGCAGCCCCGAACTCCGTTTGAGGGCCAATGAGCAGTTCTTC. The V gene is TRBV4-3, the J gene TRBJ2-1, with a tentative D call TRBD2 (5 bases). This CDR3 region has 16 residues. Germline CDR1 LGHNA, CDR2 YSLEER. V lost 4 bases and J 6 bases, leaving 19 bases between the germline ends.